This T cell receptor beta chain was captured in a study of neurological immune-mediated disorders. At least ten counts were recorded for this clonotype. TCRdb re-derived calls from the 5' RACE reads in MiXCR, one entry per CDR3 protein. The repertoire holds about 14,000 distinct CDR3 sequences, with 10% as singletons. Blood bank volunteers in Maryland, USA, served as healthy controls. The CDR3 is made up of 15 amino acids. Losses at the gene ends were 4 bases for V and 3 bases for J; bases not matched to a gene: 7. The germline V gene has CDR1 MRHNA and CDR2 SNTAGT. What was sequenced was PBMCs. This sequence originates from a woman in her 40s in good health. The chain is built from TRBV6-4 and TRBJ2-3, with TRBD2 matching 7 bases. CDR3 residues: CASSATGRGTDTQYF. The CDR3 DNA reads as TGTGCCAGCAGTGCCACGGGGCGGGGGACAGATACGCAGTATTTT.